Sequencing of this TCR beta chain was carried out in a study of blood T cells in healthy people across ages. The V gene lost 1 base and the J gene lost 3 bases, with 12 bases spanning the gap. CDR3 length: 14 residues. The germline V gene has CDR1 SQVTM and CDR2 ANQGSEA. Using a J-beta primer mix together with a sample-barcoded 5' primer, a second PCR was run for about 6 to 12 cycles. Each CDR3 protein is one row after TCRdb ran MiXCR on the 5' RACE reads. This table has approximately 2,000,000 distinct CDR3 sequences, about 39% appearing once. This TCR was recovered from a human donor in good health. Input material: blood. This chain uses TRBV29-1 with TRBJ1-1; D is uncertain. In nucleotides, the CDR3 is TGCAGCGTTGAAGCAATTTGGGGAGACACTGAAGCTTTCTTT. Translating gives CSVEAIWGDTEAFF. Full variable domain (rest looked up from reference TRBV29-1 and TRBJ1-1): SAVISQKPSRDICQRGTSLTIQCQVDSQVTMMFWYRQQPGQSLTLIATANQGSEATYESGFVIDKFPISRPNLTFSTLTVSNMSPEDSSIYLCSVEAIWGDTEAFFGQGTRLTVV.